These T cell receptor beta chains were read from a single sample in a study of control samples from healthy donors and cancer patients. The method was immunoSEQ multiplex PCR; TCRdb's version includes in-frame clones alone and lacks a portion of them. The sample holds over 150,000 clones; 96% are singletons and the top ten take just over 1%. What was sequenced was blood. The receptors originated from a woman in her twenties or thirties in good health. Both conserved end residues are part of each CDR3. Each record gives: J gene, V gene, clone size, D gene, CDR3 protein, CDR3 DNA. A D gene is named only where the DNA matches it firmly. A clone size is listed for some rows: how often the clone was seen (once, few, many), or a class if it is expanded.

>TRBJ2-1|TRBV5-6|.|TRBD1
CASSSATGGYNEQFF
TGTGCCAGCAGCTCCGCGACAGGGGGCTACAATGAGCAGTTCTTC
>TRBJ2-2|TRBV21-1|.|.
CASSKFTGLADPGGELFF
TGTGCCAGCAGCAAGTTCACCGGACTAGCGGACCCCGGCGGGGAGCTGTTTTTT
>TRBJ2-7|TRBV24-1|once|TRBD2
CATSDFESSGCSSYEQYF
TGTGCCACCAGTGATTTTGAATCTAGCGGATGTTCCTCCTACGAGCAGTACTTC
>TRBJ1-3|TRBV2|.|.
CASSVRNTIYF
TGTGCCAGCAGTGTCAGAAACACCATATATTTT
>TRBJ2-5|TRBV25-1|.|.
CASRGEDSRTQYF
TGTGCCAGCAGGGGGGAGGACTCCCGGACCCAGTACTTC
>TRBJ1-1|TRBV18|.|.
CASSPGHLNTEAFF
TGTGCCAGCTCACCGGGACATTTGAACACTGAAGCTTTCTTT
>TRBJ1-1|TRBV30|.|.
CAWSDNTEAFF
TGTGCCTGGAGTGACAACACTGAAGCTTTCTTT
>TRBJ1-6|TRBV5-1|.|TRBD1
CASSATDRANSPLHF
TGCGCCAGCAGCGCTACCGACAGGGCTAATTCACCCCTCCACTTT
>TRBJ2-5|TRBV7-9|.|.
CASSLSGETQYF
TGTGCCAGCAGCTTATCAGGCGAGACCCAGTACTTC
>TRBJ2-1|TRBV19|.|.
CASTKANPPAYNEQFF
TGTGCCAGCACAAAAGCGAATCCTCCGGCCTACAATGAGCAGTTCTTC
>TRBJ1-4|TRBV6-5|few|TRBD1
CASSTGTGEKLFF
TGTGCCAGCAGTACCGGGACAGGAGAGAAACTGTTTTTT
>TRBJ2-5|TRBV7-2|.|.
CASSPELAGGMETQYF
TGTGCCAGCAGCCCCGAGTTGGCAGGGGGGATGGAGACCCAGTACTTC
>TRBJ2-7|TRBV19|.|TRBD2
CASSISTSGGYEQYF
TGTGCCAGTAGTATATCGACTAGCGGGGGCTACGAGCAGTACTTC
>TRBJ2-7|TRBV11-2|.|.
CASSPTKVYEQYF
TGTGCCAGCAGCCCCACCAAAGTCTACGAGCAGTACTTC
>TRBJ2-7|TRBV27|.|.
CASSRPGTYEQYF
TGTGCCAGCAGTCGTCCAGGGACATACGAGCAGTACTTC